The entry that follows covers one T cell receptor beta chain sequence. This clone was counted a few times. What antigen it recognizes has not been identified. No much larger clone is present one base from it, and per-base qualities are unavailable. Here V drops 3 bases and J drops 5 bases, and the junction holds 9 bases not matched to any gene. The CDR3 spans 16 residues, from the cysteine through the phenylalanine. CDR3 DNA only is kept here, 48 bases in frame from base 1. For CDR1 and CDR2, the germline V gene lists MDHEN and SYDVKM. The donors were healthy, HIV-negative adults who had no recently reported acute infections or vaccinations. All donors were Caucasian adults living in Nashville, Tennessee, USA. CD4+ T cells were enriched by magnetic negative selection, after which naive cells were positively selected on CD45RA and the negative fraction was taken as the memory subset. Blood was obtained by leukapheresis, after which PBMCs were separated by Ficoll-Histopaque density gradient centrifugation and cryopreserved in liquid nitrogen vapor phase. Analytical flow cytometry was used to check the purity and quantity of every magnetically sorted T cell population. Genomic DNA was isolated from each sorted fraction and quantified by UV absorbance on a Nanodrop 2000c.

This entry comes from a study of shared clonotypes between healthy human individuals (TCRdb year 2020). Background on the whole study: The cohort included three men and a couple of women between 18 and 49 years of age. Between about 0.8 and 9.5 billion PBMCs per donor were obtained by leukapheresis. To increase sequencing depth and limit assay-specific biases, different laboratories used diverse techniques to prepare libraries and sequence TCR repertoires. For each donor, CD4 naive and CD4 memory were each given three plates, CD8 naive was given two plates, and CD8 memory was given one plate. To estimate repertoire size and how much clonotypes are shared between individuals, the study performed deep sequencing of blood TCR repertoires from five healthy adults. Overall results and qualifications from the work: Sampling was restricted to blood, and TCR repertoires in tissue are likely to differ from TCR repertoires in blood. Pairwise subsampling led to the expectation that sequencing depth would affect the degree of clonotype sharing among donors. Because the study included only a small number of donors, the genetic and exposure-history diversity represented was limited. Approximately 5% of naive CD4, 3.5% of naive CD8, approximately 2.2% of memory CD4, and 0.4% of memory CD8 clonotypes were shared across a few donors. Even with the large sequencing depth, rarefaction of the sorted-subset datasets indicated that sequencing was incomplete. Clonotypes shared by all four sorted-subset donors showed higher generation probabilities than non-shared clonotypes. Larger estimated clonotype richness was generally found for naive subsets than for memory subsets.

TCR CDR3 regions were amplified from genomic DNA by multiplex PCR using the deep immunoSEQ assay. For each cell subset, the extracted genomic DNA was distributed evenly across all wells of several immunoSEQ 96-well plates, and each plate served as one replicate. For sorted subsets, about 210 ng of genomic DNA, equivalent to some 30,000 T cell genomes, went into each replicate PCR. Purified libraries were measured with a Qubit 3.0 fluorometer, size-checked on a Bioanalyzer 2100, and measured again with the KAPA Library Quantification kit. Every immunoSEQ 96-well plate was sequenced on a dedicated single-read 150-cycle Illumina NextSeq 550 flow cell. The authors processed their data as follows. Because the immunoSEQ output included only junctional sequences and no quality scores, the filtering could not be the same as the filtering used for full-length reads. To assign V/J genes and CDR3, sequences were annotated using PyIR, a Python wrapper for IgBLAST v1.9, with IMGT germline references. Any read was removed if the V/J assignment was weak (E-value above 1e-6), the CDR3 was missing, or the read contained stop codons, out-of-frame junctions, or ambiguous translated residues. V3J clonotypes were defined as sequences sharing the same inferred V gene, J gene, and CDR3 amino acid sequence. Percentage overlap between repertoires was computed as shared unique clonotypes divided by the size of the smaller repertoire. Three approaches were used to assess repertoire richness: RTK rarefaction, the Chao1 estimator, and Recon v2.1 estimates of unobserved clonotypes. Generation probabilities were computed with OLGA for all TCRbeta clonotypes obtained by the gDNA method from several donors. Imported from immuneACCESS, the table was reduced by TCRdb to in-frame sequences with V and J called. These copies leave out some clones; in studies compared against another copy, an unresolved V gene accounts for under half, and the cause of the remainder is not known. That table supplies the V and J calls and clone size; D and trimming were determined from the DNA. For this sample there are around 1.1 million clones; roughly 80% appear just once. Jointly, the top ten make up 0.89% of the sample.

The rearranged segments are TRBV28 and TRBJ2-1; TRBD1 aligns with 8 central bases. The sequenced sample was memory CD4+ T cells from PBMCs. The cell subset or site label, as the study defines it: CD45RA-negative fraction. This TCR was sampled from a man between 18 and 29 years old in good health. Some clones in this sample may be carry-over from other donors' samples. Read as DNA, the sequence is TGTGCCAGCAGTTTTTCCGGGACAGGAGTAAACAATGAGCAGTTCTTC. Translated, this gives CASSFSGTGVNNEQFF.